The clone carrying this T cell receptor beta chain occurred many times. The authors amplified TCR beta CDR3 regions from RNA transcripts. Following a first-round RT-PCR that used HTBI primers, a second-round multiplex PCR was carried out. From the multiplex PCR reads, TCRdb called clonotypes with MiXCR, one entry per CDR3 protein. The sample shows roughly 380,000 distinct CDR3 sequences, roughly 15% of them seen only once. The data were taken from a study of Graves' ophthalmopathy and Graves' hyperthyroidism. Study details: Untreated patients at initial diagnosis provided peripheral blood.

Stable hyperthyroidism referred to disease that showed no ophthalmopathy within 18 months of follow-up. The starting material, over 8.5 ml of fresh peripheral blood, provided the PBMCs. The germline V gene encodes CDR1 MNHNS and CDR2 SASEGT. V was shortened by 2 bases and J by 5 bases, with 6 bases between the two germline ends. CDR3 size: 12 residues. This chain links TRBV6-1 with TRBJ2-5, with unresolved D. The receptor's source is a woman under 30 with stable Graves' hyperthyroidism. The sample comprised peripheral blood. CDR3 nucleotide sequence: TGTGCCAGCAGTGAAAGTTGGGAGACCCAGTACTTC. Translated: CASSESWETQYF.